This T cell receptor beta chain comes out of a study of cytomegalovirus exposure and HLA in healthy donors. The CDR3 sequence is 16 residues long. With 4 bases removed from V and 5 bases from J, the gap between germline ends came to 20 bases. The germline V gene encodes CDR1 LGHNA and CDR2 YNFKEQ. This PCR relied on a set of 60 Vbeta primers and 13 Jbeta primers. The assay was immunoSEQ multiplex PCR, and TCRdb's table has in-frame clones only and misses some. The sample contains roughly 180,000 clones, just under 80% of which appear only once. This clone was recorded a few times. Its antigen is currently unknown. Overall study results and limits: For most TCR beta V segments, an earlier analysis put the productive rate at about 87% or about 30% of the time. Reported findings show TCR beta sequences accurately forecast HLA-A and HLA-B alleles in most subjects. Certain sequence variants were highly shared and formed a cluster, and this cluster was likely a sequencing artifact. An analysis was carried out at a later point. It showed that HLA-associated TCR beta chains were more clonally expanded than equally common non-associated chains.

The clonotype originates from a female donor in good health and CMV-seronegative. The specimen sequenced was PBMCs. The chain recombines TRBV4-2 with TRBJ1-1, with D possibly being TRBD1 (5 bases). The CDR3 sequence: CASSRDLVGAKTEAFF. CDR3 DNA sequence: TGTGCCAGCAGCCGGGACTTAGTCGGGGCGAAAACTGAAGCTTTCTTT.